One T cell receptor (beta chain) is described in this entry. This CDR3 contains 14 residues. Germline V gene lookup returns CDR1 SGHTA and CDR2 FQGNSA. The J segment lost 3 bases and the V segment lost 5 bases, leaving 2 bases of the junction unmatched. This sample stems from a study of shared clonotypes between healthy human individuals. Donors were Caucasian adults residing in Nashville, Tennessee, USA. The assay was run at deep level. Data came from immunoSEQ multiplex PCR; TCRdb stores just in-frame clones and leaves some out. Altogether approximately 980,000 clones are present, approximately 76% being singletons, with the ten largest covering over 1.3%.

The source of this sequence is a man aged 18 to 29 in good health. Sequenced input: memory CD4+ T cells sorted from blood. Subset given: CD45RA-negative fraction. The chain couples TRBV7-2 to TRBJ2-7, with TRBD2 identical over 12 bases. CDR3: CASSGLAGSYEQYF. CDR3 DNA sequence: TGTGCCAGCAGCGGACTAGCGGGAAGCTACGAGCAGTACTTC.